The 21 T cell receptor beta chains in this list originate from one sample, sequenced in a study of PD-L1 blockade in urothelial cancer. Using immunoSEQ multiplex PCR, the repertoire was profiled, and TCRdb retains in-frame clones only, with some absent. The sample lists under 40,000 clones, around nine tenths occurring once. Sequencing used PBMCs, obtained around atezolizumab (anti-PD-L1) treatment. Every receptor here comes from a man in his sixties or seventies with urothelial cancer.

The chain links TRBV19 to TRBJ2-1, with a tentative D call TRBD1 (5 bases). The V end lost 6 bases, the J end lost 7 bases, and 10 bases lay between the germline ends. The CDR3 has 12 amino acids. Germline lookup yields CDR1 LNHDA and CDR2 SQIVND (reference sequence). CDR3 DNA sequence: TGTGCCAGTAGGCGAAGGGGAAATGAGCAGTTCTTC. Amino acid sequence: CASRRRGNEQFF.

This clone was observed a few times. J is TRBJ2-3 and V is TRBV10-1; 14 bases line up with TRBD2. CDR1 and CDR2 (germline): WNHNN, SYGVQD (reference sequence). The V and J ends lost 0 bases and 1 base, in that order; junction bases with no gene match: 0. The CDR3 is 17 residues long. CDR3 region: CASSESTSGGGTDTQYF. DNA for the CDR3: TGCGCCAGCAGTGAGTCGACTAGCGGGGGGGGCACAGATACGCAGTATTTT.

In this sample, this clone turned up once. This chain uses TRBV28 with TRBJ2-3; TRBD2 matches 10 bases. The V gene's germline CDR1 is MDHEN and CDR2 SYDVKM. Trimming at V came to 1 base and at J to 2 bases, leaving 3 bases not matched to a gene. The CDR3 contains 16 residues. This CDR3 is CASSLSSGRATDTQYF. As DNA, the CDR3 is TGTGCCAGCAGTTTATCTAGCGGGAGAGCCACAGATACGCAGTATTTT. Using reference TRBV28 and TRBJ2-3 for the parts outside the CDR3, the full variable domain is DVKVTQSSRYLVKRTGEKVFLECVQDMDHENMFWYRQDPGLGLRLIYFSYDVKMKEKGDIPEGYSVSREKKERFSLILESASTNQTSMYLCASSLSSGRATDTQYFGPGTRLTVL.

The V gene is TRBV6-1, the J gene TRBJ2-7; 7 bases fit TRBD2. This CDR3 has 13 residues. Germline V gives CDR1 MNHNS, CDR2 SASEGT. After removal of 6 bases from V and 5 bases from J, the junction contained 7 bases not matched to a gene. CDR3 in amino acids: CASSWGGKDEQYF. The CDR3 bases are TGTGCCAGCAGCTGGGGGGGGAAGGACGAGCAGTACTTC.

CDR3: CASKNRREGRETQYF. The CDR3 nucleotides are TGTGCCAGTAAGAATAGGCGGGAGGGCCGTGAGACCCAGTACTTC. V usage is TRBV19 and J usage is TRBJ2-5, with 9 bases that match TRBD2. CDR1 and CDR2 (germline): LNHDA, SQIVND (reference sequence). V gave up 7 bases and J gave up 5 bases; unmatched junction bases: 11. CDR3 length: 15 amino acids.

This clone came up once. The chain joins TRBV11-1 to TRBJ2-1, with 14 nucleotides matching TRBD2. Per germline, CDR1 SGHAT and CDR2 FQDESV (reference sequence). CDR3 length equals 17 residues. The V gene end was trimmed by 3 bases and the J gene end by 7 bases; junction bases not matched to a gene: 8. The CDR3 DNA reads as TGTGCCAGCAGCTTCGGACTAGCGGGAGGCCCGGGGAATGAGCAGTTCTTC. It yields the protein CASSFGLAGGPGNEQFF.

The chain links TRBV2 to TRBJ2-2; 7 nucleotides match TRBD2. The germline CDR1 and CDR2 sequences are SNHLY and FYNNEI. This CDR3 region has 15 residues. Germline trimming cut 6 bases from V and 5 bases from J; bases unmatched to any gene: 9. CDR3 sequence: CASRSRRESTGELFF. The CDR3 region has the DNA TGTGCCAGCAGGTCACGGCGGGAGTCGACCGGGGAGCTGTTTTTT. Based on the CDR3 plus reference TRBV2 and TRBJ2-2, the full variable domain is EPEVTQTPSHQVTQMGQEVILRCVPISNHLYFYWYRQILGQKVEFLVSFYNNEISEKSEIFDDQFSVERPDGSNFTLKIRSTKLEDSAMYFCASRSRRESTGELFFGEGSRLTVL.

The CDR3 region is CASSLVLAKNEQFF. In nucleotides, the CDR3 is TGCGCCAGCAGCTTGGTACTAGCGAAAAATGAGCAGTTCTTC. This sequence joins TRBV5-1 and TRBJ2-1; the match to TRBD2 covers 7 bases. CDR1 and CDR2 from the germline V gene are SGHRS and YFSETQ. This CDR3 is 14 amino acids long. Trimming took 0 bases from V and 7 from J; bases not matched to a gene: 4.

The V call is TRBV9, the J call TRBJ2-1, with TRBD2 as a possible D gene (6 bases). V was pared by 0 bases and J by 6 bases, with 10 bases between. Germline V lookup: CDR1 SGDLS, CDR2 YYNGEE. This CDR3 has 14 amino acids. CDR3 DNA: TGTGCCAGCAGCGTAGGATGGGGGGTCAATGAGCAGTTCTTC. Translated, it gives CASSVGWGVNEQFF.

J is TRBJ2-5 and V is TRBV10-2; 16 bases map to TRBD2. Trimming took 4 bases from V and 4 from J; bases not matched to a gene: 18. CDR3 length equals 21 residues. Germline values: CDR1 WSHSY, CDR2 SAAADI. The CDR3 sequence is CASSGMGLAGGPIRYGETQYF. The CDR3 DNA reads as TGCGCCAGCAGTGGGATGGGACTAGCGGGAGGGCCAATACGATACGGAGAGACCCAGTACTTC.

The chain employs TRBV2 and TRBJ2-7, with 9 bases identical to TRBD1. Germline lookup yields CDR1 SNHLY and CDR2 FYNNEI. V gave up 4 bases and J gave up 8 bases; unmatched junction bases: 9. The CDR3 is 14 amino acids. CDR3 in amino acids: CASSVWDRVAKQYF. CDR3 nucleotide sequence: TGTGCCAGCAGTGTTTGGGACAGGGTCGCCAAGCAGTACTTC.

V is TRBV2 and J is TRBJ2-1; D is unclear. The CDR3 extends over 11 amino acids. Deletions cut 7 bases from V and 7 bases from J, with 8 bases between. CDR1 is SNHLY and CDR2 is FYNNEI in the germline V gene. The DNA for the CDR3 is TGTGCCAGCAAGCCCGAGAATGAGCAGTTCTTC. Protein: CASKPENEQFF.

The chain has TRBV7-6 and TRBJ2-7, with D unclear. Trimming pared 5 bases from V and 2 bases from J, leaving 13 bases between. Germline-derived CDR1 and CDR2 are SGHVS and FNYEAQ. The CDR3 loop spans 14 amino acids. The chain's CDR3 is CASSPLGLTYEQYF. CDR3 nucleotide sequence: TGTGCCAGCAGCCCCCTAGGTTTAACCTACGAGCAGTACTTC.

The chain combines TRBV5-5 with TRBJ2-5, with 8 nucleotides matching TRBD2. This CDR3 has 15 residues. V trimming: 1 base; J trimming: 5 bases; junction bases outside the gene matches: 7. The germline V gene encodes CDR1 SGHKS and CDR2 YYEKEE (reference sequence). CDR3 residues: CASSLSGRVWETQYF. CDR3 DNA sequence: TGTGCCAGCAGCTTGTCCGGGAGGGTTTGGGAGACCCAGTACTTC.

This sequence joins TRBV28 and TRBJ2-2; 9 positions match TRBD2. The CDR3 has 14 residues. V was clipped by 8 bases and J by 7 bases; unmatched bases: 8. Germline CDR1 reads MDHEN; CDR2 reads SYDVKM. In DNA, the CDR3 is TGTGCCAGCGGTGGCGGGAGGGCGGTCGGGGAGCTGTTTTTT. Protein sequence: CASGGGRAVGELFF.

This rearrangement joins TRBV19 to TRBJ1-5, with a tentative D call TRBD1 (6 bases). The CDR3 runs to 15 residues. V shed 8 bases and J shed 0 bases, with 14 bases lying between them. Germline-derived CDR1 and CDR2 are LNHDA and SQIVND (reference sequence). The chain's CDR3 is CASSPTGISNQPQHF. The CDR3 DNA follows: TGTGCCAGTTCCCCGACAGGAATTAGCAATCAGCCCCAGCATTTT. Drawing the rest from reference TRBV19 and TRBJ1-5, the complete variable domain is DGGITQSPKYLFRKEGQNVTLSCEQNLNHDAMYWYRQDPGQGLRLIYYSQIVNDFQKGDIAEGYSVSREKKESFPLTVTSAQKNPTAFYLCASSPTGISNQPQHFGDGTRLSIL.

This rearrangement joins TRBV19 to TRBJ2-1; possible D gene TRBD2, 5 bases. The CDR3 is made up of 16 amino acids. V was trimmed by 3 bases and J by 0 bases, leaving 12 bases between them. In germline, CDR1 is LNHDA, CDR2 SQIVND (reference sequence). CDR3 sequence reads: CASSIISGGSYNEQFF. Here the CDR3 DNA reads TGTGCCAGTAGTATCATCAGCGGAGGCTCCTACAATGAGCAGTTCTTC.

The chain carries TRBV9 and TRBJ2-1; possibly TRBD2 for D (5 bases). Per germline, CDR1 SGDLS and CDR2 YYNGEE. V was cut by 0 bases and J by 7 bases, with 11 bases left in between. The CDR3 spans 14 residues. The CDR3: CASSVAPSGNEQFF. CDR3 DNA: TGTGCCAGCAGCGTAGCCCCGTCGGGGAATGAGCAGTTCTTC.

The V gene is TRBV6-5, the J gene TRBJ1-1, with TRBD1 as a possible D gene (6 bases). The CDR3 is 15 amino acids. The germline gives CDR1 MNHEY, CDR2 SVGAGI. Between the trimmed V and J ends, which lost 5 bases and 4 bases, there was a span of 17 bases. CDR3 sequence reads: CASSALGGVATEAFF. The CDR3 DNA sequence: TGTGCCAGCAGTGCATTAGGGGGGGTGGCCACTGAAGCTTTCTTT.

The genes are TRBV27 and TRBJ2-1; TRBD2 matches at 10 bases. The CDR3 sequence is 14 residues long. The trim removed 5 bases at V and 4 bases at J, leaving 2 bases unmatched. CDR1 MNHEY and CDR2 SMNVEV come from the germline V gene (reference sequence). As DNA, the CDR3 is TGTGCCAGCAGTGAACTAGCGGGATACAATGAGCAGTTCTTC. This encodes CASSELAGYNEQFF.

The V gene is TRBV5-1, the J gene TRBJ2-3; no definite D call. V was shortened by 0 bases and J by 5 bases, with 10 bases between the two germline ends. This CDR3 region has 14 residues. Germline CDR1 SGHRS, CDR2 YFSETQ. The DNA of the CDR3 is TGCGCCAGCAGCTTGGGGCAGTTCAAAGATACGCAGTATTTT. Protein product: CASSLGQFKDTQYF.